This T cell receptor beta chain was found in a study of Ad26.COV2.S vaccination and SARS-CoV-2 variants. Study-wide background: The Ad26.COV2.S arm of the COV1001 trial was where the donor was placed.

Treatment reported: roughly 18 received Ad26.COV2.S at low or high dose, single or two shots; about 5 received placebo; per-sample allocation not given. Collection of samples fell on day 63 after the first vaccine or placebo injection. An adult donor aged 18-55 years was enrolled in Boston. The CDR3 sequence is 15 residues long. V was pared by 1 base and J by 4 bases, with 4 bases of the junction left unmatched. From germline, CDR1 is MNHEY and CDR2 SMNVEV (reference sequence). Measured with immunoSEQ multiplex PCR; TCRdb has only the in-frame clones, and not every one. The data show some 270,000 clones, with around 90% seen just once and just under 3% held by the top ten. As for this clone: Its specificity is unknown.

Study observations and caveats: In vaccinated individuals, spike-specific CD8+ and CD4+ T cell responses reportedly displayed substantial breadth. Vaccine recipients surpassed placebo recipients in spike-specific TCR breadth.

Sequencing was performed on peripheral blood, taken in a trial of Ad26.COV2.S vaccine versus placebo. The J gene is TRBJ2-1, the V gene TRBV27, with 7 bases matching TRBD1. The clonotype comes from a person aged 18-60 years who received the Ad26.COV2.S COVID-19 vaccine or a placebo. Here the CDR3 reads CASSLYGTVYNEQFF. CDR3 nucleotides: TGTGCCAGCAGTTTATATGGGACAGTTTACAATGAGCAGTTCTTC.